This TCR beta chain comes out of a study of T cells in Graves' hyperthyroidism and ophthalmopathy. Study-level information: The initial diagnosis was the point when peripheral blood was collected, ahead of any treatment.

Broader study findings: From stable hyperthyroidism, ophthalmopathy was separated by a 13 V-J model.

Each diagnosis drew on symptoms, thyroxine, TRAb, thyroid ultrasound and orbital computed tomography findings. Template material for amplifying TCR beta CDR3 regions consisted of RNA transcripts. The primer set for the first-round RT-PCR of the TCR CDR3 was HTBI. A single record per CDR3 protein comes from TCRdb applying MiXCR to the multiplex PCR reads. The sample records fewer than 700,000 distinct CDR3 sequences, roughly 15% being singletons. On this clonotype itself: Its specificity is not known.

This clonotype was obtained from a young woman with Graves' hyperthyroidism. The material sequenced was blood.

The CDR3 is CASSPTDNQPQHF. For the CDR3, the DNA is TGTGCCAGCAGTCCGACAGACAATCAGCCCCAGCATTTT. The J gene is TRBJ1-5, the V gene TRBV6-4, with a tentative D call TRBD1 (5 bases). Germline assignment: CDR1 MRHNA and CDR2 SNTAGT. The CDR3 has 13 amino acids. V was trimmed by 5 bases and J by 3 bases, leaving 8 bases between them.